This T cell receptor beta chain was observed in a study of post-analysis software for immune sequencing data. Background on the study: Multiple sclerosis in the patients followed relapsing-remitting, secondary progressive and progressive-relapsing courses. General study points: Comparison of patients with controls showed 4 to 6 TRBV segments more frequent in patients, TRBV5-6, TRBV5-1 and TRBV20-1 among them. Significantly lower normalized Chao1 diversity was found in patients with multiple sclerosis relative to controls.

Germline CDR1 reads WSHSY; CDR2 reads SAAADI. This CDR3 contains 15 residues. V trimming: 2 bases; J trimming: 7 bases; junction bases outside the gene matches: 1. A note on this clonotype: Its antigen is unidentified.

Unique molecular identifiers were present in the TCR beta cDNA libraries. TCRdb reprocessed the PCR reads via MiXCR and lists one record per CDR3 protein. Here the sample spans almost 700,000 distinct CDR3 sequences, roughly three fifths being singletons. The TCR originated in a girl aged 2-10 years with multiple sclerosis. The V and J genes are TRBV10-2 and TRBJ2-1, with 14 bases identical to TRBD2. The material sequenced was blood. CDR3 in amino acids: CASSEGTSGGNEQFF. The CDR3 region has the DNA TGCGCCAGCAGTGAGGGGACTAGCGGGGGTAATGAGCAGTTCTTC.